This record concerns one T cell receptor (beta chain) sequence. Its antigen is currently unknown. This entry belongs to a study of cytotoxic CD8 clonotypes in ibrutinib-treated CLL. Study results and caveats: Public clonotypes, an uncommon group, contracted or remained stable on treatment.

The germline V gene has CDR1 MDHEN and CDR2 SYDVKM. The CDR3 runs 16 residues. The V and J ends lost 4 bases and 0 bases, in that order; junction bases with no gene match: 9. The assay was immunoSEQ multiplex PCR, and TCRdb's table has in-frame clones only and misses some. The table includes 75,000 to 90,000 clones, approximately 87% detected once. The receptor was derived from a human donor with chronic lymphocytic leukemia. The material sequenced was PBMCs, taken after 24 months of ibrutinib treatment. V is TRBV28 and J is TRBJ2-7, with 7 bases matching TRBD2. This chain's CDR3 is CASSWGGGLSSYEQYF. In DNA form, the CDR3 reads TGTGCCAGCAGTTGGGGTGGGGGACTAAGCTCCTACGAGCAGTACTTC.